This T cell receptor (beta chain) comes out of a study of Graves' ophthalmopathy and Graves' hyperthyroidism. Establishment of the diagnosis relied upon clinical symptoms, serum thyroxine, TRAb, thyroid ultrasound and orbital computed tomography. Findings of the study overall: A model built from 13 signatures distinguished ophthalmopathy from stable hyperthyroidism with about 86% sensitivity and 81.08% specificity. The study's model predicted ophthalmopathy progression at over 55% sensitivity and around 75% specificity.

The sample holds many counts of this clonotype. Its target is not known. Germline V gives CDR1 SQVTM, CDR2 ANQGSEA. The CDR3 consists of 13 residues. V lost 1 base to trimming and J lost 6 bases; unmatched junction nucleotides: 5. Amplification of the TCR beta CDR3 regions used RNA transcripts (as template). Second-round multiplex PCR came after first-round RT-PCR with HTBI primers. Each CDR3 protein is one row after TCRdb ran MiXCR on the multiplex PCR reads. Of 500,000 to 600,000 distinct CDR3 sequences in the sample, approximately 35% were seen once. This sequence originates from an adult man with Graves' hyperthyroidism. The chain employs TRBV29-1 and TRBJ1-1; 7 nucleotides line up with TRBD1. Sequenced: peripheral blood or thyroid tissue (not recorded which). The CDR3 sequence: CSVEVAQGAEAFF. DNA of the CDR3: TGCAGCGTTGAAGTTGCCCAGGGGGCTGAAGCTTTCTTT.